This TCR beta chain was identified in a study of T cell changes during pregnancy in multiple sclerosis. Deletions cut 1 base from V and 7 bases from J, with 10 bases between. Germline V gene data show CDR1 as MNHNS and CDR2 as SASEGT. The CDR3 is 14 residues long. Assay: immunoSEQ multiplex PCR; the TCRdb copy retains only in-frame clones and omits some. The sample holds about 68,000 clones, roughly 92% seen once. Sequencing used peripheral blood, obtained after pregnancy. The sequence derives from a female donor in good health, enrolled as a control in a pregnancy study. The V gene is TRBV6-1, the J gene TRBJ2-2; D is undetermined. CDR3 region: CASSEGQDHGELFF. CDR3 nucleotides: TGTGCCAGCAGTGAAGGGCAGGATCACGGGGAGCTGTTTTTT.